Included here is one T cell receptor beta chain sequence, with context. These data belong to a study of cytomegalovirus exposure and HLA in healthy donors. The donors were members of the roughly 120-subject validation cohort (separate from the 666-subject first cohort). The CDR3 extends over 12 amino acids. Germline assignment: CDR1 SGDLS and CDR2 YYNGEE. V was pared by 4 bases and J by 8 bases, with 12 bases between. The protocol was immunoSEQ multiplex PCR, while the TCRdb copy is restricted to in-frame clones and leaves out a portion. This table has roughly 150,000 clones, 89% appearing once. V gene TRBV9 combines with J gene TRBJ1-1; D is unclear. This TCR was recovered from a woman younger than 35 in good health and CMV-seropositive. The material sequenced was PBMCs. The CDR3 DNA follows: TGTGCCAGCAGCCCGCCGGAGGACGAAGCTTTCTTT. Translating it yields CASSPPEDEAFF.